The TCR beta chain under discussion was sequenced for a study of Ad26.COV2.S vaccination and SARS-CoV-2 variants. About the research overall: Donor was assigned to the Ad26.COV2.S arm of trial COV1001. The study, taken as a whole, reports: Spike-specific TCR breadth in vaccine recipients exceeded that seen in placebo recipients.

The V end was cut by 3 bases, the J end by 3 bases, with 11 bases between. The germline V gene has CDR1 LGHDT and CDR2 YNNKEL (reference sequence). The CDR3 loop spans 15 amino acids. Note on this clone: Its antigen is unidentified.

The assay was immunoSEQ multiplex PCR, and TCRdb's table has in-frame clones only and misses some. The sample contains hundreds of thousands of clones, about 89% of which appear only once. Described treatment: around 19 received Ad26.COV2.S at low or high dose, single or two shots; roughly 5 received placebo; per-sample allocation not given. Sampling happened 63 days after the first vaccine or placebo injection. This sequence joins TRBV3-1 (or the pseudogene TRBV3-2) and TRBJ1-4, with no clear D. The starting material was peripheral blood, obtained in a trial of Ad26.COV2.S vaccine versus placebo. The sequence was obtained from a person between 18 and 60 years old who received the Ad26.COV2.S COVID-19 vaccine or a placebo. The CDR3 region is CASSQAQVSNEKLFF. The CDR3 nucleotides are TGTGCCAGCAGCCAGGCTCAGGTATCTAATGAAAAACTGTTTTTT.